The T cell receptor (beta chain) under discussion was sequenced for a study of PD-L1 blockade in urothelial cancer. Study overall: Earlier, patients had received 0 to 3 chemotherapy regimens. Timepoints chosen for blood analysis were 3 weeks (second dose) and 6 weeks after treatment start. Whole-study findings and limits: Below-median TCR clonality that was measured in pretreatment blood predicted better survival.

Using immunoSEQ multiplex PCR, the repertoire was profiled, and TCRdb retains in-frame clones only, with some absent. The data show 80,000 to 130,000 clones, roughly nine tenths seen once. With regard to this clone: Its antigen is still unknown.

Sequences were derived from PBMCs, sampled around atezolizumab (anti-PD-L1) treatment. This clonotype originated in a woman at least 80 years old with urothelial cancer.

Written as DNA, the CDR3 is TGTGCCAGCAGCCCTACAGGGGGCAATGAGCAGTTCTTC. This encodes CASSPTGGNEQFF. The V call is TRBV5-4, the J call TRBJ2-1; TRBD1 matches at 8 bases. After removal of 4 bases from V and 6 bases from J, the junction contained 3 bases not matched to a gene. Germline CDR1 reads SGHNT; CDR2 reads YYREEE (reference sequence). The CDR3 covers 13 residues.